The clone carrying this TCR beta chain was detected many times. The antigen is undetermined. The treatment denotes: oral pan-JAK inhibitor, 5-10 mg twice daily. The data were obtained in a study of CD8+ T cells in alopecia areata. Study-level points and caveats: Only a single nonresponder existed, so baseline CD8+ expansion links stay unclear.

Extracted from the samples, RNA was reverse transcribed into cDNA to serve as the sequencing template. Sequencing used immunoSEQ multiplex PCR; TCRdb keeps in-frame clones, though not all of them. This table has 120,000 or so clones, over 60% appearing once. The starting material was CD4+ T cells sorted from blood, obtained at week 4, from a patient treated with tofacitinib. This receptor was taken from a human donor with alopecia areata.

CDR3 in DNA: TGCGCCAGCAGTCAGGACTACGAGCAGTACTTC. This translates into CASSQDYEQYF. This chain connects TRBV5-1 to TRBJ2-7; no clear D gene. The CDR3 covers 11 residues. Per germline, CDR1 SGHRS and CDR2 YFSETQ. The V end was cut by 5 bases, the J end by 3 bases, with 6 bases between.